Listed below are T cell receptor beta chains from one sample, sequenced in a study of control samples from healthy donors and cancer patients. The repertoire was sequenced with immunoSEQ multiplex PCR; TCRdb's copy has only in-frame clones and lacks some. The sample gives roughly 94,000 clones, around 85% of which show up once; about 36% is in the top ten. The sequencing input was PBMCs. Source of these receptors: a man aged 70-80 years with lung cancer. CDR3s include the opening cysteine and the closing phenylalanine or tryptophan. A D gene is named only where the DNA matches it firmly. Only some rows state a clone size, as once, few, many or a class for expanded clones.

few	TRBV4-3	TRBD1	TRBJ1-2	TGCGCCAGCAGCCAAGTCGGGGGACAGGGGAACTATGGCTACACCTTC	CASSQVGGQGNYGYTF
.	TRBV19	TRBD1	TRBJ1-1	TGTGCCAGTTCGAGGGGGACAGGGTTCTTGAACACTGAAGCTTTCTTT	CASSRGTGFLNTEAFF
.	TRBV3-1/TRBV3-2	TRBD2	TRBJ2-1	TGTGCCAGCAGCCCGGCTAGCGGGGGGCGAGCCTACAATGAGCAGTTCTTC	CASSPASGGRAYNEQFF
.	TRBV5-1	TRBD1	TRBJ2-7	TGCGCCAGCAGCTTGGGGAGAGGACAGGGTCACGAGCAGTACTTC	CASSLGRGQGHEQYF
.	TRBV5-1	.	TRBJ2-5	TGCGCCAGCAGCTTGGGGAAAGAGACCCAGTACTTC	CASSLGKETQYF
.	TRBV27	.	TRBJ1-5	TGTGCCAGCAGTTTATCGAGGTTTAGCAATCAGCCCCAGCATTTT	CASSLSRFSNQPQHF
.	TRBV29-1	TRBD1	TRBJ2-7	TGCAGCGTTTATGGGCTAAGACAGGGGTTTGGGGACGAGCAGTACTTC	CSVYGLRQGFGDEQYF
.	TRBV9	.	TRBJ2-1	TGTGCCAGCAGCGTCATCCTGGGTGAGCAGTTCTTC	CASSVILGEQFF
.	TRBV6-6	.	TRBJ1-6	TGTGCCAGCAGTCTCCGGGGCCGGGATTCACCCCTCCACTTT	CASSLRGRDSPLHF
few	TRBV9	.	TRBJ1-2	TGTGCCAGCAGCAAAGGAGGAAACTATGGCTACACCTTC	CASSKGGNYGYTF
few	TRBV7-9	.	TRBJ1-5	TGTGCCAGCAGCGAATCCGACAGGCACAATCAGCCCCAGCATTTT	CASSESDRHNQPQHF
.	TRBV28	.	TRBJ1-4	TGTGCCAGCAACAAAAGGGGGTTAACTAATGAAAAACTGTTTTTT	CASNKRGLTNEKLFF
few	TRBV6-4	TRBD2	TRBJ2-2	TGTGCCAGCAGCCCCTGGGGGGGTTCCGGGGAGCTGTTTTTT	CASSPWGGSGELFF